This T cell receptor beta chain was observed in a study of human T cells and chemical hapten exposure. Study as a whole: Minor pooled library volume differences mainly drove per-sample TCR yield variation.

The library tagged each cDNA molecule with unique molecular identifiers. TCRdb re-analysed the 5' RACE reads in MiXCR, keeping a single row per CDR3 protein. Among tens of thousands of distinct CDR3 sequences listed, roughly 7.7% were seen once. This clonotype was seen at least ten times. V lost 9 bases and J 8 bases, leaving 17 bases between the germline ends. The V gene's germline CDR1 is MNHEY and CDR2 SVGEGT. The CDR3 spans 13 residues. Total RNA extraction was carried out from unfractionated whole blood. V is TRBV6-2 or TRBV6-3 and J is TRBJ2-4; tentatively, D is TRBD2 (5 bases). This TCR came from a male donor in good health. CDR3 amino acids: CASRPGDADIQYF. DNA of the CDR3: TGTGCCAGTAGACCCGGGGATGCAGACATTCAGTACTTC.